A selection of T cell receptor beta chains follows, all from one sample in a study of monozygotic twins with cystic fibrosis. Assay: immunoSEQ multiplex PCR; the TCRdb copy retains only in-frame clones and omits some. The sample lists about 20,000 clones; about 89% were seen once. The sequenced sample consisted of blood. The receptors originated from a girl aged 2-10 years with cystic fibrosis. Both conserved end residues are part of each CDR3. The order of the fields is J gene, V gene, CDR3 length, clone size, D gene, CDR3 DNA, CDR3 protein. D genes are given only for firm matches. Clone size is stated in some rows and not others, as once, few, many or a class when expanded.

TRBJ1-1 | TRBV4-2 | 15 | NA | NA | TGTGCCAGCAGCCAAGAGGCGGATATGAACACTGAAGCTTTCTTT | CASSQEADMNTEAFF
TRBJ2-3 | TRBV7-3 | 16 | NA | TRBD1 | TGTGCCAGCAGCAACCGTAAGACAGGGGAGGCAGATACGCAGTATTTT | CASSNRKTGEADTQYF
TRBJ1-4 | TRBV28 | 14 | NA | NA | TGTGCCAGCAGTCAGGACGGACCCCTGGGAAAACTGTTTTTT | CASSQDGPLGKLFF
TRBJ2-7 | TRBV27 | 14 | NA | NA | TGTGCCAGCACTAGGGCCGGGGGTAGCGACGAGCAGTACTTC | CASTRAGGSDEQYF
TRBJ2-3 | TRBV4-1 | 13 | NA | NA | TGCGCCAGCAGAGATACTAGCACAGATACGCAGTATTTT | CASRDTSTDTQYF
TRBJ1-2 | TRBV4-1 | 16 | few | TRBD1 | TGCGCCAGCAGCCAAGGACAGGGGGCAACCCGCTCTGGCTACACCTTC | CASSQGQGATRSGYTF
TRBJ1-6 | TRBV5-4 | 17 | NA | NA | TGTGCCAGCAGCCCGGGGGGTGGGGCCTCCTATAATTCACCCCTCCACTTT | CASSPGGGASYNSPLHF
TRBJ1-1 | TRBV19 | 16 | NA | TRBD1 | TGTGCCAGTAGCACTCTTAGGACAGGGGCCCGCACTGAAGCTTTCTTT | CASSTLRTGARTEAFF
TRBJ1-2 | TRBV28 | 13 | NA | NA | TGTGCCAGCAGTCCCCAGGGGTCAGGCGGCTACACCTTC | CASSPQGSGGYTF
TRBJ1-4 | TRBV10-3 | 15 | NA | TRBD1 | TGTGCCATCAGGCCGGACAGGGCTTCTAATGAAAAACTGTTTTTT | CAIRPDRASNEKLFF
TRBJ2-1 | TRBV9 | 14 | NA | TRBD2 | TGTGCCAGCAGTGGGACTAGCGGGAGTGGGGAGCAGTTCTTC | CASSGTSGSGEQFF
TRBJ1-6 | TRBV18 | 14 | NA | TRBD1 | TGTGCCAGCTCACCCCCGGACAGGGATTCACCCCTCCACTTT | CASSPPDRDSPLHF
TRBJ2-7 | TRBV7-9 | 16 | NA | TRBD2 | TGTGCCAGCAGCTTACAACTAAGCGGGAGTTCCTACGAGCAGTACTTC | CASSLQLSGSSYEQYF
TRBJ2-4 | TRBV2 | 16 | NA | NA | TGTGCCAGCAGTGAATGGGTAGCGTCAGCCAAAAACATTCAGTACTTC | CASSEWVASAKNIQYF
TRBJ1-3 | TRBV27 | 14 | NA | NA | TGTGCCAGCAGCCGTTGGGGGCCTGGAAACACCATATATTTT | CASSRWGPGNTIYF
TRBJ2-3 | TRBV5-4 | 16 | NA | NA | TGTGCCAGCAGCTTGCTTACACAGGCTAGCACAGATACGCAGTATTTT | CASSLLTQASTDTQYF
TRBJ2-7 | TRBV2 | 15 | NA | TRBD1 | TGTGCCAGCAGCGAAGTCGCCGGGACAGTTTACGAGCAGTACTTC | CASSEVAGTVYEQYF
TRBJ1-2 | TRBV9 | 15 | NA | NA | TGTGCCAGCAGCTTTCCCGGACGGTTTCTTTATGGCTACACCTTC | CASSFPGRFLYGYTF
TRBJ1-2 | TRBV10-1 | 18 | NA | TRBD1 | TGCGCCAGCAGCCACAGGGGGGTCAAAGTAGTGCTACACTACCAGAACACCTTC | CASSHRGVKVVLHYQNTF
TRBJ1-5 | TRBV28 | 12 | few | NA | TGTGCCAGCAGGGAGGGGGATCAGCCCCAGCATTTT | CASREGDQPQHF
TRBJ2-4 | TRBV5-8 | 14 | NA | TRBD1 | TGTGCCAGCATGGTACCGGGACAGGGTGAGATTCAGTACTTC | CASMVPGQGEIQYF
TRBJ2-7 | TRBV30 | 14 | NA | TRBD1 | TGTGCCTGGAGTGAACAGGGGAATGGCTACGAGCAGTACTTC | CAWSEQGNGYEQYF
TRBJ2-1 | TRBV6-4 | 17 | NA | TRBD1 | TGTGCCAGCAGACAAAGCGCAACAGGGGAGAACCACAATGAGCAGTTCTTC | CASRQSATGENHNEQFF
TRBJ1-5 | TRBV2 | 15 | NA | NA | TGTGCCAGCAGTCCGGCCGGCGGGCCCAATCAGCCCCAGCATTTT | CASSPAGGPNQPQHF
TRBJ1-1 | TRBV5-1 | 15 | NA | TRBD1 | TGCGCCAGCAGCTCGCTGACAGGGGCGAACACTGAAGCTTTCTTT | CASSSLTGANTEAFF
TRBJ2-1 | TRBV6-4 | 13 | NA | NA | TGTGCCAGCAGTGACTCGCTTCACGATGAGCAGTTCTTC | CASSDSLHDEQFF
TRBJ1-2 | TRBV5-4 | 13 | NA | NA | TGTGCCAGCAGCTTCCCGGGGGACTATGGCTACACCTTC | CASSFPGDYGYTF
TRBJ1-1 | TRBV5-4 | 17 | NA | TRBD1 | TGTGCCAGCAGCTCCGTCCCGGGACAGGGATGGAACACTGAAGCTTTCTTT | CASSSVPGQGWNTEAFF
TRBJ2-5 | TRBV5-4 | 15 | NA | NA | TGTGCCAGCAGCCCGGGACTCCTAAACCAGGAGACCCAGTACTTC | CASSPGLLNQETQYF
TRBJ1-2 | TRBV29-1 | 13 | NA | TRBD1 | TGCAGCGCCAAAGGGACAGGGAACTATGGCTACACCTTC | CSAKGTGNYGYTF
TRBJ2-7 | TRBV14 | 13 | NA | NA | TGTGCCAGCAGCCAAGATCCGTACCACGAGCAGTACTTC | CASSQDPYHEQYF
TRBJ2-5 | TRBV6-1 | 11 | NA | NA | TGTGCCAGCAGACTCCGATGGACCCAGTACTTC | CASRLRWTQYF
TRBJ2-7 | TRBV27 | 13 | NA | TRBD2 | TGTGCCAGCAGTTCTAGCGGGAGGGGCGAGCAGTACTTC | CASSSSGRGEQYF
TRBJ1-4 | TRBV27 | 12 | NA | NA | TGTGCCAGCAGTTTAGTTCCTGGTGAACTGTTTTTT | CASSLVPGELFF
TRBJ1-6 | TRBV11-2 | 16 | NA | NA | TGTGCCAGCAGCTTAGGATGGGTAGGGTATAATTCACCCCTCCACTTT | CASSLGWVGYNSPLHF
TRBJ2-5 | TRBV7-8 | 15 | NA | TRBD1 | TGTGCCAGCAGTAGACAGGGGGGCGGCCAAGAGACCCAGTACTTC | CASSRQGGGQETQYF
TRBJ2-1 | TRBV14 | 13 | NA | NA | TGTGCCAGCAGCCAAACTAGCTGGGCTGAGCAGTTCTTC | CASSQTSWAEQFF
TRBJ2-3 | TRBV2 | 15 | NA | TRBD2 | TGTGCCAGCAGGGGACTAGCAGAGTACACAGATACGCAGTATTTT | CASRGLAEYTDTQYF
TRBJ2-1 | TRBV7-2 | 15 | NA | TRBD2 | TGTGCCAGCAGCCAAAAGCGACTAGCTGGCAATGAGCAGTTCTTC | CASSQKRLAGNEQFF
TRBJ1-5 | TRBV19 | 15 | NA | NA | TGTGCCAGTAGTATCTCGGGACGGGGGAATCAGCCCCAGCATTTT | CASSISGRGNQPQHF
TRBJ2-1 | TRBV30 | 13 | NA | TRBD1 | TGTGCCTCGGACAGGCCAAACTACAATGAGCAGTTCTTC | CASDRPNYNEQFF